This TCR beta chain was captured by sequencing in a study of blood T cell repertoires in COVID-19. Study overall: COVID-19 samples collected from the United States, Italy and Spain covered acute and convalescent phases. PBMCs, B-cell-depleted T cells, or T cells were the source of the cDNA or gDNA that made up the material.

As originally analysed: Estimated nucleated cell counts came from reference gene primer amplification. Repertoires were generated with immunoSEQ multiplex PCR, while TCRdb's copy carries only in-frame clones and drops some. V, J and clone size derive from that table, while D and trimming were established from the DNA sequence. The profile shows roughly 120,000 clones, about 85% of them singletons. This CDR3 spans 16 amino acids. V was clipped by 6 bases and J by 0 bases, with 15 bases between them. Germline CDR1 and CDR2: LNHDA and SQIVND (reference sequence). Input material: peripheral blood. The receptor was isolated from a man in his forties with acute or convalescent COVID-19. The chain employs TRBV19 and TRBJ1-3, with D possibly TRBD1 on 5 matching bases. The CDR3 DNA follows: TGTGCCAGTAGCTTATCTGGGACTCGCTCTGGAAACACCATATATTTT. This encodes CASSLSGTRSGNTIYF.